This T cell receptor beta chain came from a study of neurological immune-mediated disorders. The time point denotes: longitudinal time-point 3. This clonotype was found many times. Germline V gene lookup returns CDR1 SGHRS and CDR2 YFSETQ. CDR3 size: 13 residues. V dropped 4 bases and J dropped 1 base, with 8 bases sitting between them. Synthesis of cDNA used 5'RACE (with 10-nucleotide random UMIs). TCRdb re-called the 5' RACE reads with MiXCR, one entry per CDR3 protein. In the table there are approximately 85,000 distinct CDR3 sequences, roughly 4.3% of which are singletons. Source material: PBMCs. The V call is TRBV5-1, the J call TRBJ1-1; D unresolved. The clonotype originates from an older woman with multiple sclerosis. CDR3 loop: CASSRTRNTEAFF. CDR3 in DNA: TGCGCCAGCAGCAGAACAAGGAACACTGAAGCTTTCTTT.